The T cell receptor (beta chain) described here comes from a study of cytomegalovirus exposure and HLA in healthy donors (dated by TCRdb to 2016 to 2017). Background for the entire study: According to a later analysis, one platform produced both the roughly 110 validation repertoires and the 670 or so repertoires of the first cohort. In addition to the first cohort of about 650 subjects, a separate validation cohort of over 90 different subjects was used. The study aimed to test whether signatures of past pathogen exposure could be identified by cataloging public T cell receptors. The study combined high-throughput TCR immunosequencing, statistical association of individual TCRs with disease status, and machine learning to predict cytomegalovirus infection status. Beyond this particular receptor, the publication reports: A total of roughly 160 TCR beta chains were listed by the study as associated with cytomegalovirus. A later analysis lacked HLA typing for the validation cohort, so it scored co-occurrence in that cohort across all 130 or so repertoires. A few of the identified cytomegalovirus-associated TCR beta chains were confirmed in vitro to be specific for cytomegalovirus antigens. Cytomegalovirus status was reported to be diagnosed by the classifier with high specificity and sensitivity in both the original and validation cohorts. Across donors, most TCR sequences were observed very rarely, whereas some public TCRs were present in many individuals. According to the authors, the approach could potentially be generalized to other disease states and immunological phenotypes. A later analysis found that TCRs clustered in the first cohort also tended to co-occur in the 110 or so validation repertoires, with 94% of cluster scores above 0.

The library was made by the immunoSEQ multiplex PCR assay. In the source study's methods: A statistical classification framework was developed to diagnose cytomegalovirus status using the catalog of TCR beta chain sequences. The immuneACCESS repertoire file appears here via TCRdb, limited to in-frame rearrangements. These files lack a portion of the clones; in checked studies, under half of the deficit traces to unresolved V genes, and the cause of the others is not known. Clone size and V and J calls were adopted from that table, with D and trimming inferred from the DNA. Present in this sample are about 110,000 clones, approximately 85% of which were seen just once. The ten largest clones capture 3% to 3.5% of the sample. The count of this clone is one. Its specific antigen is unknown. One base away there is no much larger clone; base qualities are not given. Donors formed part of the validation cohort, which comprised 95 to 150 subjects and was distinct from the first cohort of 550 to 850 subjects.

The cysteine opens and the phenylalanine closes a CDR3 of 13 amino acids. Just the 39-base CDR3 DNA is kept, in frame starting at base 1. The germline ends are 17 bases apart after V is trimmed by 7 bases and J by 7 bases. Based on the germline V gene, the CDR1 and CDR2 sequences are MNHEY and SVGAGI. The sequence was collected from a woman aged 18 to 35 in good health and CMV-seronegative. Rearrangement joined TRBV6-5 to TRBJ2-7; TRBD2 could be the D gene, as 6 bases match. The sample was PBMCs. This receptor has the CDR3 CASNKLGLREQYF. DNA sequence: TGTGCCAGCAACAAACTCGGACTACGGGAGCAGTACTTC.